A single T cell receptor (beta chain) is shown here with its context. Its target is unknown. This record belongs to a study of vaccination effects on CD4 cells after COVID-19. Looked up from germline, CDR1 is MNHEY and CDR2 is SVGAGI. Between the trimmed V and J ends, which lost 0 bases and 7 bases, there was a span of 16 bases. The length of the CDR3 is 15 residues. Antigen-specific CD4+ T cells expanded by the ViraFEST assay with viral peptide pools were then sequenced. Culture lasted around eleven days before CD4+ T cell isolation. Study-level findings and limits: Marked clonal contraction was seen late after vaccination (in both infection- and vaccine-induced clones).

Repertoires were generated with immunoSEQ multiplex PCR, while TCRdb's copy carries only in-frame clones and drops some. This sample has around 20,000 clones, with 70% found just once. The TCR was taken from a human donor who received a COVID-19 vaccine. The sequences come from CD4+ T cells from PBMCs cultured with HCoV-229E spike peptides, collected before COVID-19 vaccination. V usage is TRBV6-5 and J usage is TRBJ2-7; TRBD1 or TRBD2 may be the D gene (6 bases each). The DNA of the CDR3 is TGTGCCAGCAGTTACTCTGGAGGGGGAACAGGTGAGCAGTACTTC. Protein sequence: CASSYSGGGTGEQYF.